The source of this TCR beta chain is a study of cytomegalovirus exposure and HLA in healthy donors. Between the trimmed V and J ends, which lost 1 base and 4 bases, there was a span of 19 bases. The CDR3 spans 17 residues. The germline CDR1 and CDR2 sequences are SGHAT and FQNNGV. Sequencing was performed with immunoSEQ multiplex PCR; in TCRdb, only in-frame clones are kept and a portion is missing. In the table there are 200,000 to 250,000 clones, around nine tenths of which are singletons. This receptor was identified in a young woman in good health and CMV-seronegative. Material for sequencing was PBMCs. J is TRBJ1-1 and V is TRBV11-2, with no clear D. DNA of the CDR3: TGTGCCAGCAGCTTAGGTCCGTTCGGAGCCCGGAGCACTGAAGCTTTCTTT. This gives the protein CASSLGPFGARSTEAFF.